The 11 T cell receptor beta chains below all came from one sample that was sequenced in a study of shared clonotypes between healthy human individuals. Libraries were prepared by immunoSEQ multiplex PCR; TCRdb keeps only in-frame clonotypes and omits some of them. This table has some 1.5 million clones, 95% to 99% appearing once. The specimen was naive CD4+ T cells sorted from blood. As to subset: CD45RA+ positively selected. All receptors derive from a man aged 25 to 40 in good health.

The CDR3 coding sequence is TGTGCCAGCAGTGTGGGTCCGGTTATCTATGGCTACACCTTC. The encoded protein is CASSVGPVIYGYTF. The rearrangement uses TRBV6-1 and TRBJ1-2, with unresolved D. The CDR3 sequence is 14 residues long. V lost 4 bases and J lost 4, with 13 bases in between. Germline V gene lookup returns CDR1 MNHNS and CDR2 SASEGT.

The rearrangement uses TRBV18 and TRBJ2-7; no clear D. The V gene lost 1 base and the J gene lost 1 base, with 5 bases spanning the gap. This CDR3 is 13 amino acids long. Per germline, CDR1 KGHSH and CDR2 LQKENI. CDR3: CASSPQESYEQYF. The CDR3 DNA follows: TGTGCCAGCTCACCACAAGAATCCTACGAGCAGTACTTC.

J is TRBJ2-5 and V is TRBV2; weak D call: TRBD2 (5 bases). V was cut by 11 bases and J by 1 base, with 23 bases left in between. Per the germline V gene, CDR1 is SNHLY and CDR2 is FYNNEI. The CDR3 has 16 residues. The CDR3 region has the DNA TGTGCCGCTGGGATAGGGAAGACCGGACTCCAAGAGACCCAGTACTTC. As protein: CAAGIGKTGLQETQYF.

The chain is built from TRBV7-9 and TRBJ1-2; the D is unclear. CDR1 is SEHNR and CDR2 is FQNEAQ in the germline V gene (reference sequence). The V gene lost 5 bases and the J gene lost 4 bases, with 17 bases spanning the gap. The CDR3 is 15 amino acids. The CDR3 DNA is TGTGCCAGCAGCCCAGTCCTCGGCGGAGCCTATGGCTACACCTTC. Encoded protein: CASSPVLGGAYGYTF. Complete variable domain (other parts from reference TRBV7-9 and TRBJ1-2): DTGVSQNPRHKITKRGQNVTFRCDPISEHNRLYWYRQTLGQGPEFLTYFQNEAQLEKSRLLSDRFSAERPKGSFSTLEIQRTEQGDSAMYLCASSPVLGGAYGYTFGSGTRLTVV.

The chain is built from TRBV18 and TRBJ1-2; D unresolved. The CDR3 runs 14 residues. Per germline, CDR1 KGHSH and CDR2 LQKENI. V lost 3 bases and J 8 bases, leaving 16 bases between the germline ends. The CDR3 spells CASSPQNREGGYTF. CDR3 in DNA: TGTGCCAGCTCACCGCAGAACAGAGAAGGGGGCTACACCTTC. Looking up the rest from reference TRBV18 and TRBJ1-2 gives the full variable domain: NAGVMQNPRHLVRRRGQEARLRCSPMKGHSHVYWYRQLPEEGLKFMVYLQKENIIDESGMPKERFSAEFPKEGPSILRIQQVVRGDSAAYFCASSPQNREGGYTFGSGTRLTVV.

This chain links TRBV30 with TRBJ2-7, with 11 bases that match TRBD1. The germline CDR1 and CDR2 sequences are GTSNPN and SVGIG (reference sequence). With V trimmed by 5 bases and J by 5 bases, 8 bases remained unmatched. This CDR3 region has 14 residues. CDR3 coding DNA: TGTGCCTGGGCCCCCCGGGGACAGGGGGACGAGCAGTACTTC. Its translation is CAWAPRGQGDEQYF.

The chain uses TRBV6-5 and TRBJ1-5, with TRBD1 identical over 11 bases. Germline CDR1 reads MNHEY; CDR2 reads SVGAGI. The CDR3 covers 14 residues. With 5 bases clipped from V and 7 bases from J, the junction kept 4 bases outside the gene matches. The CDR3 loop reads CASSPGTGGQPQHF. The CDR3 DNA reads as TGTGCCAGCAGTCCCGGGACAGGGGGGCAGCCCCAGCATTTT.

The J gene is TRBJ2-1, the V gene TRBV5-6; the match to TRBD2 covers 14 bases. Per the germline V gene, CDR1 is SGHDT and CDR2 is YYEEEE. The CDR3 consists of 18 residues. V gave up 6 bases and J gave up 3 bases; unmatched junction bases: 11. For the CDR3, the DNA is TGTGCCAGCAACCCCGGCCGGACTAGCGGGAGGATCTACAATGAGCAGTTCTTC. It encodes CASNPGRTSGRIYNEQFF.

The rearrangement joins TRBV28 to TRBJ2-6, with no clear D. Looked up from germline, CDR1 is MDHEN and CDR2 is SYDVKM. Trimming cost V 1 base and J 3 bases, with 7 bases left between them. The CDR3 totals 15 residues. The CDR3 nucleotides are TGTGCCAGCAGTTTATATAGGGATGGGGCCAACGTCCTGACTTTC. Translation gives CASSLYRDGANVLTF.

The sample holds one count of this clone. The rearrangement links TRBV7-9 to TRBJ2-7; D gene ambiguous. This CDR3 is built from 14 residues. Trimming removed 5 bases at V and 3 bases at J, with 14 bases between. CDR1 and CDR2 (germline): SEHNR, FQNEAQ (reference sequence). CDR3 sequence: CASSDSALGYEQYF. The DNA of the CDR3 is TGTGCCAGCAGCGATTCGGCCTTGGGCTACGAGCAGTACTTC.

This clone was observed a few times. The same CDR3 is also encoded by other DNA sequences in this sample. V is TRBV28 and J is TRBJ1-4; D is ambiguous. The CDR3 runs 14 residues. Germline values: CDR1 MDHEN, CDR2 SYDVKM. V was cut by 3 bases and J by 0 bases, with 5 bases left in between. The CDR3 loop is CASSLTATNEKLFF. DNA of the CDR3: TGTGCCAGCAGTTTGACGGCAACTAATGAAAAACTGTTTTTT.